This T cell receptor (beta chain) originates from a study of post-analysis software for immune sequencing data. Study context: Disease courses included relapsing-remitting, secondary progressive and progressive-relapsing multiple sclerosis. Study-level results: Compared with controls, patients had more of 4 to 6 TRBV segments, including TRBV5-6, TRBV5-1 and TRBV20-1.

Unique molecular identifiers were present in the TCR beta cDNA libraries. Starting from around 1 to 10 million T cells, the study yielded 450,000 to 500,000 cDNA molecules. TCRdb called the PCR reads again in MiXCR, with one record for every CDR3 protein. The sample shows 740,000 or so distinct CDR3 sequences, approximately 53% of them seen only once. Worth noting for this clonotype: Antigen unknown.

CDR1 is MNHEY and CDR2 is SMNVEV in the germline V gene (reference sequence). V was clipped by 3 bases and J by 6 bases; unmatched bases: 11. This CDR3 is built from 17 residues. This clonotype originated in a girl under 18 with multiple sclerosis. V gene TRBV27 combines with J gene TRBJ2-4, with 10 bases that match TRBD1. What was sequenced was blood. CDR3 nucleotides: TGTGCCAGCAGTTTCCGTCCCGGGACAGGGGTGGGAAACATTCAGTACTTC. Encoded protein: CASSFRPGTGVGNIQYF.